The 31 T cell receptor beta chains listed next were all sequenced from one sample in a study of CD8 T cells in ankylosing spondylitis. From the 5' RACE reads, TCRdb called clonotypes with MiXCR, one entry per CDR3 protein. The table lists just over 150,000 distinct CDR3 sequences, about a sixth of them singletons. Sample: blood, either unsorted or a sorted T cell fraction (not recorded which). These receptors all come from a male donor with ankylosing spondylitis or in good health (not recorded which).

The sample holds many counts of this clonotype. The V call is TRBV20-1, the J call TRBJ2-7; perhaps TRBD2 as D (6 bases). V was pared by 3 bases and J by 0 bases, with 12 bases between. CDR3 length: 14 residues. Per the germline V gene, CDR1 is DFQATT and CDR2 is SNEGSKA (reference sequence). DNA for the CDR3: TGCAGTGCTAGTGTCCTCGGGGGCTCCTACGAGCAGTACTTC. This encodes CSASVLGGSYEQYF.

The sample holds many counts of this clonotype. The rearrangement uses TRBV3-1 and TRBJ2-2, with a weak D call TRBD1 (6 bases). The CDR3 contains 18 residues. CDR1 and CDR2 (germline): LGHDT, YNNKEL (reference sequence). Trimming pared 2 bases from V and 3 bases from J, leaving 19 bases between. In DNA, the CDR3 is TGTGCCAGCAGCCAAAGCCCCCAGGGGTTGGGGCACACCGGGGAGCTGTTTTTT. Amino acid sequence: CASSQSPQGLGHTGELFF.

Note on this clonotype: Since a much larger clone is just one base distant, this may be a read error. This chain links TRBV5-1 with TRBJ2-1; D gene unclear. This CDR3 has 12 residues. Germline V gene sequence: CDR1 SGHRS, CDR2 YFSETQ. The CDR3 sequence is CANSLAGYEQFF. In nucleotides, the CDR3 is TGCGCCAACAGCTTAGCAGGATATGAGCAGTTCTTC.

The rearrangement uses TRBV10-3 and TRBJ2-3; 10 nucleotides agree with TRBD2. The ends lost 7 bases at V and 1 base at J; junction bases unmatched: 5. Germline values: CDR1 ENHRY, CDR2 SYGVKD. The CDR3 runs to 15 residues. The CDR3: CAITGGLAGTDTQYF. The CDR3 DNA follows: TGTGCCATCACCGGCGGACTAGCGGGCACAGATACGCAGTATTTT.

At least ten counts were recorded for this clonotype. The chain has TRBV7-9 and TRBJ2-2; no definite D call. CDR3 length equals 15 residues. Looked up from germline, CDR1 is SEHNR and CDR2 is FQNEAQ (reference sequence). V lost 0 bases and J 5 bases, leaving 10 bases between the germline ends. The CDR3 reads CASSLALLPTGELFF. The CDR3 DNA reads TGTGCCAGCAGCTTAGCGCTTTTGCCAACCGGGGAGCTGTTTTTT.

This clonotype was picked up a small number of times. The chain has TRBV7-8 and TRBJ1-1, with D hard to call. V lost 5 bases and J 2 bases, leaving 9 bases between the germline ends. The CDR3 totals 13 residues. Germline V lookup: CDR1 SGHVS, CDR2 FQNEAQ. CDR3: CASSARANTEAFF. The CDR3 DNA follows: TGTGCCAGCAGCGCCCGGGCAAACACTGAAGCTTTCTTT.

V and J are TRBV5-1 and TRBJ2-3; 14 nucleotides line up with TRBD2. V shed 3 bases and J 1 base; nucleotides not matched to a gene: 4. The CDR3 has 17 amino acids. Looked up from germline, CDR1 is SGHRS and CDR2 is YFSETQ. The CDR3 sequence is CASSSGTSGRGTDTQYF. In DNA form, the CDR3 reads TGCGCCAGCAGCTCAGGGACTAGCGGGAGAGGCACAGATACGCAGTATTTT.

Only a few counts were recorded for this clonotype. The chain uses TRBV5-1 and TRBJ2-1; no firm D call. Germline CDR1 and CDR2: SGHRS and YFSETQ. V gave up 0 bases and J gave up 0 bases, with 7 bases separating them. The CDR3 extends over 15 amino acids. CDR3 sequence reads: CASSLEPGSYNEQFF. CDR3 coding DNA: TGCGCCAGCAGCTTGGAACCCGGCTCCTACAATGAGCAGTTCTTC.

This chain joins TRBV15 and TRBJ2-3, with TRBD2 matching over 11 bases. The germline V gene has CDR1 LNHNV and CDR2 YYDKDF (reference sequence). The CDR3 extends over 16 amino acids. After removal of 3 bases from V and 5 bases from J, the junction contained 7 bases not matched to a gene. CDR3 loop: CATSRETSGIRDTQYF. CDR3 nucleotide sequence: TGTGCCACCAGCAGGGAGACTAGCGGGATACGAGATACGCAGTATTTT.

This clonotype was detected many times. The chain recombines TRBV6-1 with TRBJ1-4; 8 bases are a match to TRBD1. With V trimmed by 6 bases and J by 1 base, 7 bases remained unmatched. This CDR3 is 16 amino acids long. Germline loops: CDR1 MNHNS, CDR2 SASEGT. The CDR3 sequence: CASRASGGGTNEKLFF. The CDR3 DNA follows: TGTGCCAGCAGAGCCTCAGGGGGCGGAACTAATGAAAAACTGTTTTTT.

This clonotype was counted ten times or more. This rearrangement joins TRBV20-1 to TRBJ2-4, with TRBD1 matching 9 bases. V lost 0 bases, J lost 8 bases, and 8 bases stayed unmatched. Germline loops: CDR1 DFQATT, CDR2 SNEGSKA (reference sequence). The CDR3 covers 15 residues. This CDR3 is CSARDEQGARYIQYF. The CDR3 coding sequence is TGCAGTGCTAGAGATGAACAGGGGGCGCGATACATTCAGTACTTC.

This chain links TRBV6-5 with TRBJ2-2, with D perhaps TRBD2 (6 bases). CDR1 is MNHEY, CDR2 SVGAGI, per germline. This CDR3 is 16 amino acids long. Trimming stripped 4 bases from V and 6 bases from J, with 18 bases between. The CDR3 here is CASSFSSGGAAGELFF. The CDR3 coding sequence is TGTGCCAGCAGTTTCTCTTCCGGGGGTGCGGCCGGGGAGCTGTTTTTT.

This clonotype was seen repeatedly, ten times or more. This chain connects TRBV5-5 to TRBJ2-7, with a tentative D call TRBD1 (6 bases). Deletions cut 5 bases from V and 3 bases from J, with 18 bases between. This CDR3 region has 15 residues. Looked up from germline, CDR1 is SGHKS and CDR2 is YYEKEE (reference sequence). The CDR3 DNA sequence: TGTGCCAGCAGTCAATCCGGGACACAAGTCTACGAGCAGTACTTC. Amino acids: CASSQSGTQVYEQYF.

This clonotype was seen more than once but under ten times. V is TRBV7-9 and J is TRBJ1-6; 8 bases are shared with TRBD1. This CDR3 has 14 residues. The V gene's germline CDR1 is SEHNR and CDR2 FQNEAQ (reference sequence). The junction had 4 bases not matched to a gene; V was cut back by 5 bases and J by 7 bases. The CDR3 protein is CASSPGQENSPLHF. For the CDR3, the DNA is TGTGCCAGCAGCCCGGGACAGGAGAATTCACCCCTCCACTTT.

Turning to this clonotype: This clone may be a read error of a much larger clone one base away. CDR3 loop: CAGSLSGIGEQYF. The CDR3 nucleotides read TGTGCCGGCAGCCTTAGCGGGATCGGCGAGCAGTACTTC. This chain joins TRBV5-8 and TRBJ2-7; 8 nucleotides agree with TRBD2. The CDR3 runs to 13 residues. Germline values: CDR1 SGHTS, CDR2 YDEGEE.

Only a few counts were recorded for this clonotype. This chain joins TRBV5-1 and TRBJ1-2; TRBD1 matches at 7 bases. The germline V gene has CDR1 SGHRS and CDR2 YFSETQ. With 5 bases clipped from V and 3 bases from J, the junction kept 4 bases outside the gene matches. The CDR3 contains 13 residues. The CDR3 sequence: CASSVQGDYGYTF. CDR3 nucleotides: TGCGCCAGCAGTGTCCAGGGGGACTATGGCTACACCTTC.

The table lists this clonotype with many counts. The chain recombines TRBV5-1 with TRBJ1-4, with D possibly matching TRBD1 (5 bases). Germline loops: CDR1 SGHRS, CDR2 YFSETQ. The CDR3 loop spans 17 amino acids. The ends were cut back, 0 bases at V and 2 bases at J, with 14 bases in the middle. CDR3 in DNA: TGCGCCAGCAGCTTGGCGAGGGGAGCGGCGACTAATGAAAAACTGTTTTTT. The encoded protein is CASSLARGAATNEKLFF.

This clonotype was counted many times. The chain uses TRBV5-1 and TRBJ1-4; 7 nucleotides align to TRBD1. There are 15 residues in the CDR3. The junction had 7 bases not matched to a gene; V was cut back by 4 bases and J by 4 bases. Germline lookup yields CDR1 SGHRS and CDR2 YFSETQ. The CDR3 is CASSEGTADNEKLFF. CDR3 coding DNA: TGCGCCAGCAGCGAAGGGACAGCCGATAATGAAAAACTGTTTTTT.

This clonotype was recorded at least ten times. This sequence joins TRBV7-3 and TRBJ1-5; perhaps TRBD1 as D (5 bases). The CDR3 loop spans 13 amino acids. Germline CDR1 reads SGHTA; CDR2 reads FQGTGA. V lost 5 bases and J lost 1, with 6 bases in between. CDR3 nucleotide sequence: TGTGCCAGCAGCCGGGACAGCAATCAGCCCCAGCATTTT. This gives the protein CASSRDSNQPQHF.

There are a few counts of this clonotype. J is TRBJ2-1 and V is TRBV24-1, with 12 bases lining up with TRBD2. Trimming removed 0 bases from V and 3 bases from J; junction bases left unmatched: 8. The length of the CDR3 is 19 residues. The germline V gene has CDR1 KGHDR and CDR2 SFDVKD. The CDR3 region has the DNA TGTGCCACCAGTGATTTGGTGGCTAGCGGGAGGGAGGACTACAATGAGCAGTTCTTC. Translated, it gives CATSDLVASGREDYNEQFF.

V usage is TRBV29-1 and J usage is TRBJ2-7; D possibly corresponds to TRBD2 (6 bases). The V end lost 4 bases, the J end lost 2 bases, and 18 bases lay between the germline ends. This CDR3 has 15 residues. Germline CDR1 is SQVTM and CDR2 is ANQGSEA. The CDR3 region has the DNA TGCAGCGTTGTTCCCGCGGGACTTCGGCCCTACGAGCAGTACTTC. It codes for CSVVPAGLRPYEQYF.

This clonotype has a single count. The chain couples TRBV20-1 to TRBJ1-2, with D maybe TRBD1 (6 bases). Trimming removed 4 bases from V and 4 bases from J, with 16 bases in between. The CDR3 is 14 residues long. Germline V CDR1 and CDR2: DFQATT, SNEGSKA (reference sequence). This CDR3 is CSATEGGRGYGYTF. As DNA, the CDR3 is TGCAGTGCTACCGAGGGGGGTCGCGGCTATGGCTACACCTTC.

Ten or more counts support this clonotype. The chain combines TRBV5-6 with TRBJ2-1, with 8 bases identical to TRBD1. V shed 4 bases and J 0 bases; nucleotides not matched to a gene: 0. The CDR3 is made up of 14 amino acids. CDR1 is SGHDT and CDR2 is YYEEEE in the germline V gene. The CDR3 coding sequence is TGTGCCAGCAGCGGACAGGGCTCCTACAATGAGCAGTTCTTC. As protein: CASSGQGSYNEQFF.

This clonotype was counted between two and nine times. The J gene is TRBJ2-1, the V gene TRBV4-1; tentatively, D is TRBD1 (10 bases). Germline V gene lookup returns CDR1 MGHRA and CDR2 YSYEKL. The CDR3 extends over 21 amino acids. Deletions cut 3 bases from V and 1 base from J, with 28 bases between. CDR3 sequence (DNA): TGCGCCAGCAGCCACACGGGACAGGGGTGGAGCGGGAGGAGTTCCTACAATGAGCAGTTCTTC. Its protein is CASSHTGQGWSGRSSYNEQFF.

This clonotype was seen at least ten times. The chain combines TRBV5-6 with TRBJ1-4, with D unclear. Trimming cost V 3 bases and J 3 bases, with 15 bases left between them. The CDR3 totals 16 residues. Germline loops: CDR1 SGHDT, CDR2 YYEEEE. The CDR3 region has the DNA TGTGCCAGCAGCTCCGGGAGCTCGGTCGCTAATGAAAAACTGTTTTTT. It encodes CASSSGSSVANEKLFF.

The chain links TRBV10-3 to TRBJ2-5, with D perhaps TRBD1 (5 bases). This CDR3 is 14 amino acids long. Between the trimmed V and J ends, which lost 3 bases and 5 bases, there was a span of 13 bases. Germline V gene sequence: CDR1 ENHRY, CDR2 SYGVKD. CDR3 bases: TGTGCCATCAGTGAATCCCAAGGGGTGGAGACCCAGTACTTC. Translating gives CAISESQGVETQYF.

This clonotype was observed a few times. The chain links TRBV10-3 to TRBJ2-1; D is tentatively TRBD1 or TRBD2 (6 bases each). There are 13 residues in the CDR3. V was trimmed by 7 bases and J by 8 bases, leaving 15 bases between them. The germline CDR1 and CDR2 sequences are ENHRY and SYGVKD. The chain's CDR3 is CAINGGLVDEQFF. DNA of the CDR3: TGTGCCATCAACGGGGGCCTAGTAGATGAGCAGTTCTTC.

This clonotype was picked up many times. CDR3: CATSREGGSTYEQYF. The CDR3 DNA is TGTGCCACCAGCAGAGAAGGGGGGTCAACCTACGAGCAGTACTTC. The chain uses TRBV15 and TRBJ2-7, with D perhaps TRBD1 or TRBD2 (6 bases each). Germline V gene data show CDR1 as LNHNV and CDR2 as YYDKDF (reference sequence). This CDR3 has 15 residues. V was pared by 0 bases and J by 2 bases, with 11 bases between.

The chain uses TRBV6-6 and TRBJ2-7; maybe TRBD2 (6 bases). The CDR3 covers 14 residues. Trimming left V 2 bases short and J 4 bases short, with 12 bases between. Germline V lookup: CDR1 MNHNY, CDR2 SVGAGI (reference sequence). CDR3 residues: CASSYGVGGYEQYF. CDR3 bases: TGTGCCAGCAGTTACGGGGTTGGGGGGTACGAGCAGTACTTC.

This clonotype came up a few times. The chain couples TRBV20-1 to TRBJ2-1, with 9 positions matching TRBD2. V shed 3 bases and J 8 bases; nucleotides not matched to a gene: 8. Germline-derived CDR1 and CDR2 are DFQATT and SNEGSKA (reference sequence). CDR3 size: 14 residues. The CDR3 sequence: CSASVAGARDEQFF. The CDR3 bases are TGCAGTGCTAGCGTAGCGGGAGCTCGCGATGAGCAGTTCTTC.

This clonotype appeared many times. The CDR3 nucleotides are TGTGCCAGCAGCCTAGCGGGAGGAGAGACCCAGTACTTC. Its translation: CASSLAGGETQYF. This sequence joins TRBV12-3 or TRBV12-4 and TRBJ2-5; TRBD2 agrees at 11 bases. V lost 6 bases, J lost 4 bases, and 1 base stayed unmatched. The CDR3 covers 13 residues.